A single sample gave rise to the 16 T cell receptor beta chains below, sequenced in a study of immune cell composition in non-small cell lung cancer. The protocol was immunoSEQ multiplex PCR, while the TCRdb copy is restricted to in-frame clones and leaves out a portion. This repertoire shows 5,500 to 7,500 clones, roughly four fifths found once; its top ten account for 5% to 7%. Normal lung was sampled as far from the tumour as possible, at least 3 cm. Sequenced sample: non-adjacent lung tissue. These receptors all stem from a human donor with non-small cell lung cancer.

In nucleotides, the CDR3 is TGCGCCAGCAGCCAAGCCCCCGGGTCTGGAAACACCATATATTTT. As protein: CASSQAPGSGNTIYF. The rearrangement joins TRBV4-1 to TRBJ1-3; no reliable D call. Germline CDR1 MGHRA, CDR2 YSYEKL. V gave up 1 base and J gave up 1 base, with 8 bases separating them. The CDR3 sequence is 15 residues long.

In its sample, this clone was seen a few times. This chain connects TRBV11-2 to TRBJ2-5; D possibly corresponds to TRBD1 (5 bases). V was shortened by 1 base and J by 3 bases, with 9 bases between the two germline ends. This CDR3 contains 14 residues. The germline V gene encodes CDR1 SGHAT and CDR2 FQNNGV. The CDR3 region is CASSLGQTEETQYF. The DNA for the CDR3 is TGTGCCAGCAGCTTAGGGCAGACAGAAGAGACCCAGTACTTC. Together with reference TRBV11-2 and TRBJ2-5, the CDR3 gives the full variable domain: EAGVAQSPRYKIIEKRQSVAFWCNPISGHATLYWYQQILGQGPKLLIQFQNNGVVDDSQLPKDRFSAERLKGVDSTLKIQPAKLEDSAVYLCASSLGQTEETQYFGPGTRLLVL.

The chain employs TRBV9 and TRBJ2-1; 8 bases match TRBD2. The CDR3 is made up of 15 amino acids. The V gene's germline CDR1 is SGDLS and CDR2 YYNGEE. J gave up 6 bases and V 3 bases, and 8 bases lay outside the gene matches. CDR3 residues: CASSAPGLGSNEQFF. The CDR3 coding sequence is TGTGCCAGCAGCGCTCCGGGACTAGGGTCCAATGAGCAGTTCTTC.

This chain links TRBV11-3 with TRBJ2-1; 14 nucleotides match TRBD2. CDR1 and CDR2 (germline): SGHNT, YENEEA. The CDR3 totals 16 residues. The J segment lost 8 bases and the V segment lost 5 bases, leaving 8 bases of the junction unmatched. The CDR3 DNA reads as TGTGCCAGCAGCCCGGGGACTAGCGGGAGTATCGATGAGCAGTTCTTC. Encoded protein: CASSPGTSGSIDEQFF.

Of note for this clone: This CDR3 is also generated by other DNA sequences in the sample. This sequence joins TRBV27 and TRBJ1-1; 7 nucleotides align to TRBD1. Germline CDR1 and CDR2: MNHEY and SMNVEV (reference sequence). CDR3 size: 14 residues. With V trimmed by 2 bases and J by 4 bases, 4 bases remained unmatched. The CDR3 DNA is TGTGCCAGCAGTTTAAGACAGGGTATCACTGAAGCTTTCTTT. Its translation: CASSLRQGITEAFF.

The chain uses TRBV5-1 and TRBJ2-7; 10 positions agree with TRBD1. Germline CDR1 is SGHRS and CDR2 is YFSETQ. Losses at the gene ends were 4 bases for V and 4 bases for J; bases not matched to a gene: 8. The CDR3 runs to 15 residues. The CDR3 protein is CASSTRTGGYYEQYF. The CDR3 DNA reads TGCGCCAGCAGCACTCGGACAGGGGGTTATTACGAGCAGTACTTC. Looking up the rest from reference TRBV5-1 and TRBJ2-7 gives the full variable domain: KAGVTQTPRYLIKTRGQQVTLSCSPISGHRSVSWYQQTPGQGLQFLFEYFSETQRNKGNFPGRFSGRQFSNSRSEMNVSTLELGDSALYLCASSTRTGGYYEQYFGPGTRLTVT.

This clone was seen only a few times. The chain combines TRBV2 with TRBJ1-2; 8 positions match TRBD1. Germline-derived CDR1 and CDR2 are SNHLY and FYNNEI. The CDR3 extends over 13 amino acids. The junction had 2 bases not matched to a gene; V was cut back by 6 bases and J by 2 bases. The CDR3 reads CASRNRGNYGYTF. The CDR3 bases are TGTGCCAGCAGAAACAGGGGGAACTATGGCTACACCTTC. Based on the CDR3 plus reference TRBV2 and TRBJ1-2, the full variable domain is EPEVTQTPSHQVTQMGQEVILRCVPISNHLYFYWYRQILGQKVEFLVSFYNNEISEKSEIFDDQFSVERPDGSNFTLKIRSTKLEDSAMYFCASRNRGNYGYTFGSGTRLTVV.

This clone came up once. V gene TRBV28 combines with J gene TRBJ1-2; D unresolved. The CDR3 length is 11 residues. Trimming removed 11 bases from V and 5 bases from J, with 12 bases in between. Germline CDR1 and CDR2: MDHEN and SYDVKM. The CDR3 loop is CASRREYGYTF. The DNA of the CDR3 is TGTGCCTCCCGGAGGGAATATGGCTACACCTTC.

The genes are TRBV19 and TRBJ2-7, with 12 bases fitting TRBD1. The CDR3 has 13 residues. J was trimmed by 3 bases and V by 11 bases; bases with no gene match: 5. Germline CDR1 LNHDA, CDR2 SQIVND (reference sequence). CDR3 protein: CAVGTGGFYEQYF. CDR3 DNA sequence: TGTGCCGTAGGGACAGGGGGCTTCTACGAGCAGTACTTC. Together with reference TRBV19 and TRBJ2-7, the CDR3 gives the full variable domain: DGGITQSPKYLFRKEGQNVTLSCEQNLNHDAMYWYRQDPGQGLRLIYYSQIVNDFQKGDIAEGYSVSREKKESFPLTVTSAQKNPTAFYLCAVGTGGFYEQYFGPGTRLTVT.

To note about this clone: This may be a read error, as it is one base from a much larger clone. The chain couples TRBV5-3 to TRBJ2-7; 7 positions match TRBD2. TRBV5-3 is given ORF status, its function remaining uncertain. The CDR3 totals 14 residues. The J segment lost 2 bases and the V segment lost 8 bases, leaving 10 bases of the junction unmatched. The CDR3 DNA sequence: TGTGCCAGCAGCCCCGGGGGGTCCCCCTACGAGCAGTACTTC. Translation: CASSPGGSPYEQYF.

This chain links TRBV4-1 with TRBJ1-2; no definite D call. V lost 1 base to trimming and J lost 4 bases, with 13 bases between them. This CDR3 has 15 amino acids. The germline V gene has CDR1 MGHRA and CDR2 YSYEKL. In DNA form, the CDR3 reads TGCGCCAGCAGCCAAGGAGATATAGCCTTCTATGGCTACACCTTC. Residues: CASSQGDIAFYGYTF.

This chain links TRBV5-1 with TRBJ2-3, with D perhaps matching TRBD2 (7 bases). The CDR3 runs to 15 residues. V was trimmed by 1 base and J by 2 bases, leaving 11 bases between them. Germline CDR1 and CDR2: SGHRS and YFSETQ. For the CDR3, the DNA is TGCGCCAGCAGCTTGTTAGGGGGGGCCACAGATACGCAGTATTTT. Residues: CASSLLGGATDTQYF.

The chain combines TRBV6-6 with TRBJ1-5, with D possibly being TRBD1 (5 bases). The CDR3 is made up of 15 amino acids. V lost 6 bases, J lost 3 bases, and 15 bases lay in between. Germline assignment: CDR1 MNHNY and CDR2 SVGAGI (reference sequence). The CDR3 sequence: CASRTGGLDNQPQHF. The CDR3 DNA follows: TGTGCCAGCAGAACGGGGGGATTAGACAATCAGCCCCAGCATTTT.

The chain combines TRBV7-9 with TRBJ2-1; 11 bases are shared with TRBD2. The germline gives CDR1 SEHNR, CDR2 FQNEAQ (reference sequence). The CDR3 runs 14 residues. The ends lost 7 bases at V and 9 bases at J; junction bases unmatched: 8. CDR3 region: CASTASGRNGEQFF. DNA for the CDR3: TGTGCCAGCACCGCTAGCGGGAGGAACGGTGAGCAGTTCTTC.

This chain links TRBV7-3 with TRBJ2-3; 9 nucleotides align to TRBD2. Germline lookup yields CDR1 SGHTA and CDR2 FQGTGA. The CDR3 spans 15 residues. Losses at the gene ends were 2 bases for V and 2 bases for J; bases not matched to a gene: 2. CDR3 sequence reads: CASSLGTSLTDTQYF. DNA for the CDR3: TGTGCCAGCAGCTTAGGGACTAGCCTCACAGATACGCAGTATTTT.

The gene calls are TRBV10-3 and TRBJ1-1; no reliable D call. Trimming took 6 bases from V and 1 from J, leaving 12 bases between them. This CDR3 has 14 amino acids. CDR1 and CDR2 from the germline V gene are ENHRY and SYGVKD. CDR3 loop: CAISAYAGNTEAFF. The DNA of the CDR3 is TGTGCCATCAGCGCCTATGCGGGGAACACTGAAGCTTTCTTT.